This T cell receptor beta chain was sequenced during a study of blood T cell repertoires in COVID-19. Study-level background: Sources were T cells, B-cell-depleted T cells, or PBMCs; the material itself was cDNA or gDNA.

TCRdb's copy holds only in-frame clones and misses some; the assay was immunoSEQ multiplex PCR. The sample has some 150,000 clones, just under 85% seen once. This CDR3 spans 16 amino acids. CDR1 SGHNT and CDR2 YYREEE come from the germline V gene (reference sequence). The junction had 5 bases not matched to a gene; V was cut back by 3 bases and J by 0 bases. Participants were aged about 18 to 100 years, lived in 24 US areas, and enrolled virtually. Sequencing was performed on PBMCs or T cells enriched from blood (not recorded which). The chain employs TRBV5-4 and TRBJ2-2; 7 positions agree with TRBD1. This clonotype was sampled from a woman between 40 and 55 years old who had recovered from COVID-19. In nucleotides, the CDR3 is TGTGCCAGCAGCTCCGGACAGGTATCGAACACCGGGGAGCTGTTTTTT. It codes for CASSSGQVSNTGELFF.